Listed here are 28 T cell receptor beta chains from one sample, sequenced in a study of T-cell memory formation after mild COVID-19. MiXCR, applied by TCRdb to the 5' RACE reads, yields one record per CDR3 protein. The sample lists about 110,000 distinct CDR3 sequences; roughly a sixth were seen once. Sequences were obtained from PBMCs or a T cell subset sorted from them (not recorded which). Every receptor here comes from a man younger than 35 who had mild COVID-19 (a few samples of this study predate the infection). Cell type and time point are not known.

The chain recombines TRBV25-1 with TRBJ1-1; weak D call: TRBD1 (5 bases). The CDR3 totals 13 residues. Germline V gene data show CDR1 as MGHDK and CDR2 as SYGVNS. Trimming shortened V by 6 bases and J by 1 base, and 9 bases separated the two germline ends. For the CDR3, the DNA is TGTGCCAGCAGCATTACAGGGAACACTGAAGCTTTCTTT. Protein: CASSITGNTEAFF. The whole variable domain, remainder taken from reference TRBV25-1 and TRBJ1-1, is EADIYQTPRYLVIGTGKKITLECSQTMGHDKMYWYQQDPGMELHLIHYSYGVNSTEKGDLSSESTVSRIRTEHFPLTLESARPSHTSQYLCASSITGNTEAFFGQGTRLTVV.

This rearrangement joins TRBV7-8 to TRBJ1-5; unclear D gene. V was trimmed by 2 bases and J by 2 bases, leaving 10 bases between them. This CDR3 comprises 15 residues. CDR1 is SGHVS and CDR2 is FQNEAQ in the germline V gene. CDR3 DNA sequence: TGTGCCAGCAGCTTAATCGCTTGGGGCAATCAGCCCCAGCATTTT. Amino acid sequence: CASSLIAWGNQPQHF.

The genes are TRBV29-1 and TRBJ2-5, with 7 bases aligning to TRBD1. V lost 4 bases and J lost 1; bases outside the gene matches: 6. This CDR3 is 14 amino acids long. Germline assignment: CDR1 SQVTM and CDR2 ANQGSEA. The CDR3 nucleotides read TGCAGCGTTGGGCAGCGGACAGGCCAAGAGACCCAGTACTTC. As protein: CSVGQRTGQETQYF.

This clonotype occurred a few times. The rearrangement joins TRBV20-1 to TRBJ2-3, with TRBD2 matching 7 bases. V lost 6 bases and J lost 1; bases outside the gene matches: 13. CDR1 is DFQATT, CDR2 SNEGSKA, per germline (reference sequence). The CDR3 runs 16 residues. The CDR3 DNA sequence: TGCAGTGCGACTGCTAGGTCTAGCGGACGCACAGATACGCAGTATTTT. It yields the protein CSATARSSGRTDTQYF.

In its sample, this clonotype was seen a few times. Here the CDR3 reads CASSATFTGEETQYF. The CDR3, as DNA: TGCGCCAGCAGCGCCACTTTTACCGGAGAAGAGACCCAGTACTTC. V and J are TRBV5-1 and TRBJ2-5, with D uncertain. Germline loops: CDR1 SGHRS, CDR2 YFSETQ. V shed 4 bases and J shed 3 bases, with 16 bases lying between them. CDR3 length: 15 amino acids.

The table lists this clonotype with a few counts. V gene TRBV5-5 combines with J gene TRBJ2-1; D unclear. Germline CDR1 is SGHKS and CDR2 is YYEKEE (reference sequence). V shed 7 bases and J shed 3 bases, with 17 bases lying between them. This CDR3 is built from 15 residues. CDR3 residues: CASARTSANYNEQFF. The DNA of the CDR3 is TGTGCCAGCGCGCGAACCAGCGCCAACTACAATGAGCAGTTCTTC.

The DNA of the CDR3 is TGTGCCAGCAGTTTTTCGACAGGGACGTACACTGAAGCTTTCTTT. Translated: CASSFSTGTYTEAFF. This chain links TRBV27 with TRBJ1-1; 7 nucleotides match TRBD1. Germline CDR1 MNHEY, CDR2 SMNVEV (reference sequence). The CDR3 loop spans 15 amino acids. With V trimmed by 3 bases and J by 3 bases, 7 bases remained unmatched.

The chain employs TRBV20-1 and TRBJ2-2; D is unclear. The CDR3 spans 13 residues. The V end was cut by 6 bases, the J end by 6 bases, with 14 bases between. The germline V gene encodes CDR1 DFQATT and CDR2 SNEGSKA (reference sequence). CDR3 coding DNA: TGCAGTGCCCGGAGTCTGACCCCCGGGGAGCTGTTTTTT. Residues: CSARSLTPGELFF.

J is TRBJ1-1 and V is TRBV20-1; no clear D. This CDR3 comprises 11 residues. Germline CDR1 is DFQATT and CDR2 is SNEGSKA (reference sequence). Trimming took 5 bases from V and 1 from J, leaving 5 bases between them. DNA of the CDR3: TGCAGTGCTGGGCGGAACACTGAAGCTTTCTTT. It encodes CSAGRNTEAFF.

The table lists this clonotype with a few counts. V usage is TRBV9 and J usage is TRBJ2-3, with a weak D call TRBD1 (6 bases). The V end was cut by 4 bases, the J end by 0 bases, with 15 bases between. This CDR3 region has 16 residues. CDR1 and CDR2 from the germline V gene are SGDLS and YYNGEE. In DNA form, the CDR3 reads TGTGCCAGCAGCTTCAGAGGGGGTTCTAGCACAGATACGCAGTATTTT. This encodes CASSFRGGSSTDTQYF.

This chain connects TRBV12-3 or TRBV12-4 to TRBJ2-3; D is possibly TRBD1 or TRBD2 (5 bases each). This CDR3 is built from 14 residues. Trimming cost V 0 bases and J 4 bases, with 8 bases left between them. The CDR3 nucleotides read TGTGCCAGCAGTTTAGCCGGGGCGTCAGATACGCAGTATTTT. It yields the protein CASSLAGASDTQYF.

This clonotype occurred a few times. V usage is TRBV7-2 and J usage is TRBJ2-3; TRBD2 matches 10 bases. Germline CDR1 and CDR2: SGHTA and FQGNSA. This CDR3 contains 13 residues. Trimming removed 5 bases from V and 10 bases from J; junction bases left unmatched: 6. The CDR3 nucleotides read TGTGCCAGCAGCCCAACTAGCGGGGTGTCGCAGTATTTT. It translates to CASSPTSGVSQYF.

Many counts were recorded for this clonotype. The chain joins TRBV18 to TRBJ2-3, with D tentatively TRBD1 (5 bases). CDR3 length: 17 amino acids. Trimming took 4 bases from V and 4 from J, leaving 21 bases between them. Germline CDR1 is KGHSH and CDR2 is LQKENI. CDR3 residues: CASSLQAPSGFSDTQYF. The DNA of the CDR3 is TGTGCCAGCTCACTACAGGCCCCCTCCGGATTCTCAGATACGCAGTATTTT.

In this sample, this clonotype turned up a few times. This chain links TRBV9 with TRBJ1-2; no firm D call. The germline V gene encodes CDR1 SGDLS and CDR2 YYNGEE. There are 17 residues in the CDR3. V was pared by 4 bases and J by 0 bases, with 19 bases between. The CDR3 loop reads CASSPSVGDQTNYGYTF. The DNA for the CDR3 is TGTGCCAGCAGCCCATCCGTTGGAGACCAGACTAACTATGGCTACACCTTC.

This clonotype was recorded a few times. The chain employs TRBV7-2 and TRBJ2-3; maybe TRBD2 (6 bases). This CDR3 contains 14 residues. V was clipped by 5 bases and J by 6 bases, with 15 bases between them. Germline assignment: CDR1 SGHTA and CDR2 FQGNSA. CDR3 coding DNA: TGTGCCAGCAGCGTTATGACTAGGGCGGATACGCAGTATTTT. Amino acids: CASSVMTRADTQYF.

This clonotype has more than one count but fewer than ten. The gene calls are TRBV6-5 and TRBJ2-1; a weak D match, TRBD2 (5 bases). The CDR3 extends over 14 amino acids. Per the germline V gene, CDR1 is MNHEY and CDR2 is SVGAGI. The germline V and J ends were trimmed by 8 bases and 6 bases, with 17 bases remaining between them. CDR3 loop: CASRNYRGVNEQFF. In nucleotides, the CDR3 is TGTGCCAGCCGGAACTATCGGGGAGTCAATGAGCAGTTCTTC.

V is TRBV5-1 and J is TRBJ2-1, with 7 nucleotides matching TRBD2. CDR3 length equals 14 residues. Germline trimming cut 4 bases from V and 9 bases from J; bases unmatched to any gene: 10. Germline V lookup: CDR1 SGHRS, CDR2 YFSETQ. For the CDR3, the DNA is TGCGCCAGCAGCCCGCGTTCGTCGGGGGGTGAGCAGTTCTTC. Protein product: CASSPRSSGGEQFF.

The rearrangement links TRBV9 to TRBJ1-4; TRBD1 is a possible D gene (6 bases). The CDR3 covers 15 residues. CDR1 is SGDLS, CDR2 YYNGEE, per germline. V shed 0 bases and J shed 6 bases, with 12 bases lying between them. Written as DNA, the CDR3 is TGTGCCAGCAGCGTAGCAGGGGAACGGGATGAAAAACTGTTTTTT. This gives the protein CASSVAGERDEKLFF.

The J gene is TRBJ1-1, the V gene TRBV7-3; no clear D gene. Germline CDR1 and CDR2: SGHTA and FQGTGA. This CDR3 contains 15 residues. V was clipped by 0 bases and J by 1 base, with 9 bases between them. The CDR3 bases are TGTGCCAGCAGCTTAACAAAACAGCCGAACACTGAAGCTTTCTTT. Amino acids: CASSLTKQPNTEAFF.

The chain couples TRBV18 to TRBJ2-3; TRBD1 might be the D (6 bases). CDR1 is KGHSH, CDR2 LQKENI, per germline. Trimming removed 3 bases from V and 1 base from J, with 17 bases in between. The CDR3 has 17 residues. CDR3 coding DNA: TGTGCCAGCTCACCTTCTTCCAGGGGCCTTCGCACAGATACGCAGTATTTT. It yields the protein CASSPSSRGLRTDTQYF.

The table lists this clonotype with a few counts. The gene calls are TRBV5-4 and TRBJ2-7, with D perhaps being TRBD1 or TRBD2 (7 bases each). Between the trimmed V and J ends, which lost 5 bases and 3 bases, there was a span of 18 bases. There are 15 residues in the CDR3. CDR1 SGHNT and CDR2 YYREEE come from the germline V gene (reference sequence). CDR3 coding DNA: TGTGCCAGCAGTTTTGGGGCAGGGGGGGACTACGAGCAGTACTTC. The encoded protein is CASSFGAGGDYEQYF.

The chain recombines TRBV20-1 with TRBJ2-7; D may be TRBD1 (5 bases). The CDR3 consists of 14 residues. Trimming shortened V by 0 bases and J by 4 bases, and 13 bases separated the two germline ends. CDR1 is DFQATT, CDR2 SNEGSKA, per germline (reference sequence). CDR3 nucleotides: TGCAGTGCTAGAGATCCCCGGACACAATACGAGCAGTACTTC. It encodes CSARDPRTQYEQYF.

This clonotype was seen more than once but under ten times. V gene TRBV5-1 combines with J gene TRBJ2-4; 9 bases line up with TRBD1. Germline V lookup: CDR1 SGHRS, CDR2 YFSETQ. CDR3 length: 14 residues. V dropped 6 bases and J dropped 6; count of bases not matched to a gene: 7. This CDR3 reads CASTQDRGRNIQYF. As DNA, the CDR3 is TGCGCCAGCACCCAGGACAGGGGACGAAACATTCAGTACTTC.

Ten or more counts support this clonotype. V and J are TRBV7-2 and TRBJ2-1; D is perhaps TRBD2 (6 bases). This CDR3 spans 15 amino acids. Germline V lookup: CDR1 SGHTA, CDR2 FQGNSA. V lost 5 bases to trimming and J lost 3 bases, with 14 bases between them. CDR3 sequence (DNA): TGTGCCAGCAGCCGAGGGGACTTCGGCTACAATGAGCAGTTCTTC. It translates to CASSRGDFGYNEQFF.

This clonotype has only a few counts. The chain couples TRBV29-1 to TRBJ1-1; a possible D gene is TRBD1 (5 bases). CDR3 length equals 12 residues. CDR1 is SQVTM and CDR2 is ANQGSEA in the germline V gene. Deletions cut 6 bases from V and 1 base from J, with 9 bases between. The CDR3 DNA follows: TGCAGCGTAGACAGCTGGAACACTGAAGCTTTCTTT. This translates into CSVDSWNTEAFF.

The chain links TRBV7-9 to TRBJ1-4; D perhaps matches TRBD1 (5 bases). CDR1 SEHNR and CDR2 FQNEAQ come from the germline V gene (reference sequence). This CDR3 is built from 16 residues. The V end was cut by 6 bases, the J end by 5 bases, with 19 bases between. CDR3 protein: CASSLRWGLGNEKLFF. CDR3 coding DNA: TGTGCCAGCAGTCTCCGTTGGGGGTTAGGGAATGAAAAACTGTTTTTT.

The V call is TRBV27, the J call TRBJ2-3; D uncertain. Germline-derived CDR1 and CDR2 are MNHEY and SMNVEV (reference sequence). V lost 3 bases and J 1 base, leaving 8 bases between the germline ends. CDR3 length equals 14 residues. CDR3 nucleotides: TGTGCCAGCAGTTTGATCCCAGGCACAGATACGCAGTATTTT. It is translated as CASSLIPGTDTQYF.

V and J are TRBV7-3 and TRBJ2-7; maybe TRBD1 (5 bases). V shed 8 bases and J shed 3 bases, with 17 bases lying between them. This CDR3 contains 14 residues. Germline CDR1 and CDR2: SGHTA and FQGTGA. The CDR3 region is CASSPPGQGYEQYV. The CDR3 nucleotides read TGTGCCAGCTCCCCCCCGGGCCAGGGCTACGAGCAGTACGTC.